Presented here are 16 T cell receptor beta chains from one specimen sequenced in a study of T cells after posttransplantation cyclophosphamide. Clones were read by immunoSEQ multiplex PCR, and TCRdb kept only the in-frame ones, dropping some. The sample lists roughly 15,000 clones, none appearing once, the ten largest making up roughly 23%. A marrow graft followed busulfan-fludarabine conditioning, with cyclophosphamide on days +3 and +4. The specimen comprised PBMCs, sampled more than 950 days after allogeneic stem cell transplant with posttransplant cyclophosphamide. These receptor sequences come from a female patient in her 40s who received an allogeneic stem cell transplant from a related donor, was CMV-positive, and had no GVHD. The T cells may come from the graft donor.

The chain is built from TRBV5-1 and TRBJ1-2, with 7 nucleotides matching TRBD1. CDR1 is SGHRS, CDR2 YFSETQ, per germline. V lost 2 bases, J lost 8 bases, and 6 bases stayed unmatched. CDR3 length equals 13 residues. CDR3 loop: CASSFRQGRGYTF. CDR3 nucleotides: TGCGCCAGCAGCTTCCGACAGGGAAGGGGCTACACCTTC.

V is TRBV4-2 and J is TRBJ1-4; D might be TRBD1 (6 bases). CDR1 LGHNA and CDR2 YNFKEQ come from the germline V gene. The CDR3 has 16 amino acids. V dropped 0 bases and J dropped 8 bases, with 16 bases sitting between them. In DNA, the CDR3 is TGTGCCAGCAGCCAAGACAGGGGTGAGGGAAGGGAAAAACTGTTTTTT. Its translation: CASSQDRGEGREKLFF.

In its sample, this clone was seen many times. The V and J genes are TRBV5-1 and TRBJ2-3; D possibly corresponds to TRBD2 (5 bases). The CDR3 contains 15 residues. Germline V lookup: CDR1 SGHRS, CDR2 YFSETQ. With 0 bases removed from V and 4 bases from J, the gap between germline ends came to 12 bases. The CDR3 nucleotides read TGCGCCAGCAGCTTGGCCCGGGAACCACCAGATACGCAGTATTTT. Protein sequence: CASSLAREPPDTQYF.

This clone has at least ten counts. The V gene is TRBV19, the J gene TRBJ2-3; TRBD2 might be the D (7 bases). Germline V gene sequence: CDR1 LNHDA, CDR2 SQIVND (reference sequence). The CDR3 spans 17 residues. V lost 2 bases and J 4 bases, leaving 19 bases between the germline ends. The CDR3 bases are TGTGCCAGTAGTATATCCCCTTGGGGGGGCCTGTCAGATACGCAGTATTTT. Translated, it gives CASSISPWGGLSDTQYF. The full variable domain, its missing parts supplied by reference TRBV19 and TRBJ2-3, is DGGITQSPKYLFRKEGQNVTLSCEQNLNHDAMYWYRQDPGQGLRLIYYSQIVNDFQKGDIAEGYSVSREKKESFPLTVTSAQKNPTAFYLCASSISPWGGLSDTQYFGPGTRLTVL.

This clone appeared many times. The chain uses TRBV19 and TRBJ1-1, with 8 bases matching TRBD1. Looked up from germline, CDR1 is LNHDA and CDR2 is SQIVND (reference sequence). J gave up 5 bases and V 1 base, and 9 bases lay outside the gene matches. The CDR3 totals 16 residues. The DNA of the CDR3 is TGTGCCAGTAGTATAGCCCACAGGGGGGCGAGGACTGAAGCTTTCTTT. Protein sequence: CASSIAHRGARTEAFF.

Regarding this clone: This likely stems from a read error, as it lies one base from a far larger clone. V gene TRBV7-9 combines with J gene TRBJ1-2; 10 bases match TRBD1. Germline-derived CDR1 and CDR2 are SEHNR and FQNEAQ (reference sequence). Germline trimming cut 3 bases from V and 8 bases from J; bases unmatched to any gene: 9. The CDR3 has 15 amino acids. The CDR3 is CASSLGDDRGQGYTF. For the CDR3, the DNA is TGTGCCAGCAGCTTGGGGGACGACAGGGGGCAAGGCTACACCTTC.

This clone was observed at least ten times. The chain recombines TRBV5-1 with TRBJ2-1, with TRBD2 matching 10 bases. With V trimmed by 3 bases and J by 4 bases, 4 bases remained unmatched. The CDR3 extends over 15 amino acids. CDR1 is SGHRS, CDR2 YFSETQ, per germline. The CDR3 DNA sequence: TGCGCCAGCAGCTCCGGGACTAGCGTGTACAATGAGCAGTTCTTC. Residues: CASSSGTSVYNEQFF. The entire variable domain, with the rest obtained from reference TRBV5-1 and TRBJ2-1, is as follows: KAGVTQTPRYLIKTRGQQVTLSCSPISGHRSVSWYQQTPGQGLQFLFEYFSETQRNKGNFPGRFSGRQFSNSRSEMNVSTLELGDSALYLCASSSGTSVYNEQFFGPGTRLTVL.

This clone was seen only a few times. The CDR3 reads CGRSGDKAKNIQYF. The CDR3 DNA follows: TGCGGCCGTAGCGGTGATAAAGCCAAAAACATTCAGTACTTC. The chain uses TRBV5-1 and TRBJ2-4; D possibly corresponds to TRBD2 (6 bases). Per germline, CDR1 SGHRS and CDR2 YFSETQ. There are 14 residues in the CDR3. The entire variable domain, with the rest obtained from reference TRBV5-1 and TRBJ2-4, is as follows: KAGVTQTPRYLIKTRGQQVTLSCSPISGHRSVSWYQQTPGQGLQFLFEYFSETQRNKGNFPGRFSGRQFSNSRSEMNVSTLELGDSALYLCGRSGDKAKNIQYFGAGTRLSVL.

This clone was detected many times. The CDR3 region is CATAVGSGSYEQYF. Here the CDR3 DNA reads TGTGCCACCGCCGTGGGCTCCGGCTCCTACGAGCAGTACTTC. The J gene is TRBJ2-7, the V gene TRBV15; no clear D. The CDR3 has 14 amino acids. Trimming pared 8 bases from V and 0 bases from J, leaving 14 bases between. Germline V CDR1 and CDR2: LNHNV, YYDKDF (reference sequence).

This clone was counted ten times or more. V and J are TRBV11-1 and TRBJ2-7; tentative D call: TRBD2 (5 bases). V was clipped by 8 bases and J by 7 bases, with 18 bases between them. This CDR3 is 13 amino acids long. Germline V gives CDR1 SGHAT, CDR2 FQDESV (reference sequence). The CDR3 loop reads CASGALPREEQYF. CDR3 nucleotides: TGTGCCAGCGGTGCCCTCCCGAGGGAAGAGCAGTACTTC.

The chain employs TRBV6-1 and TRBJ1-5; D call uncertain. Per germline, CDR1 MNHNS and CDR2 SASEGT. The CDR3 has 18 residues. Trimming removed 0 bases at V and 0 bases at J, with 15 bases between. CDR3 loop: CASSEASPRFYSNQPQHF. The CDR3, as DNA: TGTGCCAGCAGTGAAGCAAGCCCTAGGTTCTATAGCAATCAGCCCCAGCATTTT.

This clone was observed a handful of times. Different DNA sequences within this sample yield the same CDR3. The chain uses TRBV9 and TRBJ2-7; the D gene is possibly TRBD1 (6 bases). This CDR3 spans 15 amino acids. Germline V lookup: CDR1 SGDLS, CDR2 YYNGEE. Trimming shortened V by 6 bases and J by 4 bases, and 20 bases separated the two germline ends. The CDR3 loop reads CASIIGQRTAYEQYF. CDR3 nucleotides: TGTGCCAGCATCATCGGACAGAGGACGGCATACGAGCAGTACTTC.

This clone is classed as medium-sized. The J gene is TRBJ2-1, the V gene TRBV9; TRBD2 agrees at 13 bases. Germline CDR1 SGDLS, CDR2 YYNGEE. The CDR3 is 19 amino acids. After removal of 0 bases from V and 3 bases from J, the junction contained 9 bases not matched to a gene. This CDR3 reads CASSVGGLAGPIGYNEQFF. CDR3 coding DNA: TGTGCCAGCAGCGTAGGGGGACTAGCGGGGCCAATTGGCTACAATGAGCAGTTCTTC.

This clone occurred many times. The chain uses TRBV6-5 and TRBJ2-3, with 8 bases identical to TRBD2. J gave up 4 bases and V 5 bases, and 8 bases lay outside the gene matches. This CDR3 has 15 amino acids. Germline loops: CDR1 MNHEY, CDR2 SVGAGI. As DNA, the CDR3 is TGTGCCAGCAGTCCGACCGGGAGGGGACCAGATACGCAGTATTTT. Translated, it gives CASSPTGRGPDTQYF.

In its sample, this clone was seen many times. The chain couples TRBV4-3 to TRBJ1-2; D is perhaps TRBD1 (5 bases). The CDR3 has 15 amino acids. Germline V gene data show CDR1 as LGHNA and CDR2 as YSLEER. V was cut by 4 bases and J by 1 base, with 13 bases left in between. This CDR3 is CASSLEGAGNYGYTF. The CDR3 nucleotides are TGCGCCAGCAGCCTCGAAGGGGCAGGTAACTATGGCTACACCTTC.

This clone came up a few times. The rearrangement links TRBV6-1 to TRBJ1-1, with D perhaps matching TRBD1 (5 bases). The CDR3 contains 13 residues. Germline CDR1 and CDR2: MNHNS and SASEGT. Trimming stripped 2 bases from V and 3 bases from J, with 7 bases between. CDR3 in amino acids: CASSEWGDTEAFF. The CDR3 region has the DNA TGTGCCAGCAGTGAATGGGGGGACACTGAAGCTTTCTTT.